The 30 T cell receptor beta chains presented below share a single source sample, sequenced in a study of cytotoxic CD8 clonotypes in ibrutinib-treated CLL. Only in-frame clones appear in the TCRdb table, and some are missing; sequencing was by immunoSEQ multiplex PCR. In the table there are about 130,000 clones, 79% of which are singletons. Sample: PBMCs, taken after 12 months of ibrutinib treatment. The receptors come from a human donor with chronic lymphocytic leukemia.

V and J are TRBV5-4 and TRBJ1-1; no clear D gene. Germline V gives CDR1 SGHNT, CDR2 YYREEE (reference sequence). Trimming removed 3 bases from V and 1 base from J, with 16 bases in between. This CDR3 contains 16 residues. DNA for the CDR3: TGTGCCAGCAGCTGGGCTATCGGGGTGGCGAACACTGAAGCTTTCTTT. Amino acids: CASSWAIGVANTEAFF. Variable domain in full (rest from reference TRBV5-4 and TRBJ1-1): ETGVTQSPTHLIKTRGQQVTLRCSSQSGHNTVSWYQQALGQGPQFIFQYYREEENGRGNFPPRFSGLQFPNYSSELNVNALELDDSALYLCASSWAIGVANTEAFFGQGTRLTVV.

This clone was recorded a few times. The CDR3 loop is CASSLSPISSTDTQYF. CDR3 sequence (DNA): TGTGCCAGCAGTTTATCACCCATAAGCAGCACAGATACGCAGTATTTT. The chain joins TRBV27 to TRBJ2-3; no clear D. Germline loops: CDR1 MNHEY, CDR2 SMNVEV (reference sequence). The CDR3 is made up of 16 amino acids. V shed 0 bases and J shed 0 bases, with 10 bases lying between them.

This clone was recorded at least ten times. The CDR3: CASSSNSWPQHF. The CDR3 nucleotides are TGTGCCAGCAGCTCAAACTCCTGGCCCCAGCATTTT. The chain is built from TRBV7-9 and TRBJ1-5, with unresolved D. The V gene's germline CDR1 is SEHNR and CDR2 FQNEAQ (reference sequence). The CDR3 spans 12 residues. The V end lost 4 bases, the J end lost 9 bases, and 10 bases lay between the germline ends.

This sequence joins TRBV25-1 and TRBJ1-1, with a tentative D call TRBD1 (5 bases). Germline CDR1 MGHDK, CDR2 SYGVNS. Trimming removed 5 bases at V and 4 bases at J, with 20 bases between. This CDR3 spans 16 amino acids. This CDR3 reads CASSQNGDRRGTEAFF. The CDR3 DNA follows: TGTGCCAGCAGTCAAAATGGGGATAGAAGGGGCACTGAAGCTTTCTTT.

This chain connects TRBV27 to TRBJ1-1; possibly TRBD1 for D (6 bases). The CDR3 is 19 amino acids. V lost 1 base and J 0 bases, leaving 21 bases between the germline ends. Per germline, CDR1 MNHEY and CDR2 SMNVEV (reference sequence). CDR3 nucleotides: TGTGCCAGCAGTTTATTCTTCCACGGGACACCCGACATGAACACTGAAGCTTTCTTT. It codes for CASSLFFHGTPDMNTEAFF.

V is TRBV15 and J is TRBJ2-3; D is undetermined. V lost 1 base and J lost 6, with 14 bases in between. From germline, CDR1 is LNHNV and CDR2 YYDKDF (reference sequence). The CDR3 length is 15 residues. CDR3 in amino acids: CATSRVGGSADTQYF. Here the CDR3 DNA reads TGTGCCACCAGCAGAGTCGGCGGATCGGCGGATACGCAGTATTTT.

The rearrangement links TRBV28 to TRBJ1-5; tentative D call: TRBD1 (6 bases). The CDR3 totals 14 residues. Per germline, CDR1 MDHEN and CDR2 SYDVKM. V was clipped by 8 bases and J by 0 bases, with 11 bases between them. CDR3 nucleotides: TGTGCCAGCGGACAGATCTTTAGCAATCAGCCCCAGCATTTT. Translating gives CASGQIFSNQPQHF.

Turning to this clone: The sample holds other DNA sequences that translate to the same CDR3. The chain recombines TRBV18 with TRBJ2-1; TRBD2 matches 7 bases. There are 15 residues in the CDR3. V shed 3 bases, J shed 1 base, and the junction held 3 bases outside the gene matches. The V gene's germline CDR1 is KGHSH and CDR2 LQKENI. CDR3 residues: CASSPSGGSYNEQFF. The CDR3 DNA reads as TGTGCCAGCTCACCCTCGGGGGGATCCTACAATGAGCAGTTCTTC.

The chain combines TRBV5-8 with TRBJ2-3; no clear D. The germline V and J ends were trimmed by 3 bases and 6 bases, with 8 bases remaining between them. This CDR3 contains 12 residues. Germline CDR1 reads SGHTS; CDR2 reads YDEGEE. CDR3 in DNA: TGTGCCAGCAGCTCCTTTCTCGATACGCAGTATTTT. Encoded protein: CASSSFLDTQYF.

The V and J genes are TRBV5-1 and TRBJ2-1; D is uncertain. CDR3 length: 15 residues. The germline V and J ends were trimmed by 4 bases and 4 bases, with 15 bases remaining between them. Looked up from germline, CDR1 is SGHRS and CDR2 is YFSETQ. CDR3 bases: TGCGCCAGCAGCCCTGTAGCAGTCGAGTACAATGAGCAGTTCTTC. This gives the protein CASSPVAVEYNEQFF.

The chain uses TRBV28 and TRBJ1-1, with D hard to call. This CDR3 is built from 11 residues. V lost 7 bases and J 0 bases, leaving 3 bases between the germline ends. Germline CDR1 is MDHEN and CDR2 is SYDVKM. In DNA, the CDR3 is TGTGCCAGCACTTTGAACACTGAAGCTTTCTTT. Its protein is CASTLNTEAFF.

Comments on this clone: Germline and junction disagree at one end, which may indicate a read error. The CDR3 DNA reads as TGCGCCAGCAGCCCCGGCCGGGGTGATGGCTACACCTTC. Translated: CASSPGRGDGYTF. The chain links TRBV5-4 to TRBJ1-2; unclear D gene. Looked up from germline, CDR1 is SGHNT and CDR2 is YYREEE (reference sequence). The CDR3 is 13 amino acids.

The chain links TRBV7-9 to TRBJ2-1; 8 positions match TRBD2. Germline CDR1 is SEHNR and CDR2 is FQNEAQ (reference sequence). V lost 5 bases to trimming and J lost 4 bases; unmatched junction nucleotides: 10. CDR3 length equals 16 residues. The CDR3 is CASSPASGSQYNEQFF. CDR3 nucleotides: TGTGCCAGCAGCCCCGCCAGCGGGAGCCAATACAATGAGCAGTTCTTC.

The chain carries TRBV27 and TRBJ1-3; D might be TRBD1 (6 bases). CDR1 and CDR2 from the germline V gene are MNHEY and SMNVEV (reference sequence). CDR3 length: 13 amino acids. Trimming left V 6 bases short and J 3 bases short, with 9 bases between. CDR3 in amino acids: CASRTGYGNTIYF. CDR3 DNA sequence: TGTGCCAGCAGGACAGGCTATGGAAACACCATATATTTT.

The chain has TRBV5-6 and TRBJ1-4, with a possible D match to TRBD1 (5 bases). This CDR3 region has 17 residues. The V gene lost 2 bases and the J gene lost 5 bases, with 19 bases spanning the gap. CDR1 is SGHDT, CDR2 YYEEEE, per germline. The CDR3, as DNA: TGTGCCAGCAGCTTCGGGCAGGGCACAGCCTACAATGAAAAACTGTTTTTT. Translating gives CASSFGQGTAYNEKLFF.

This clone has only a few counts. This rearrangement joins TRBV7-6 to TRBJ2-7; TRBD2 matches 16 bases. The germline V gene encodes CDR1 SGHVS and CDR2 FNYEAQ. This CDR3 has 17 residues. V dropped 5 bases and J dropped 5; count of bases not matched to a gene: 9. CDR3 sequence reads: CASSQGLAGGPPHEQYF. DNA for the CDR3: TGTGCCAGCAGCCAGGGACTAGCGGGAGGGCCTCCCCACGAGCAGTACTTC.

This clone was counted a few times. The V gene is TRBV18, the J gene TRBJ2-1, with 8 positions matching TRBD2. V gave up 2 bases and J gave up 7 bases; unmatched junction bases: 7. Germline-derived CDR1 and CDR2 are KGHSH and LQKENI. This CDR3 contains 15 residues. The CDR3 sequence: CASSPGSGSVNEQFF. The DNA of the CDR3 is TGTGCCAGCTCACCAGGGAGCGGGAGTGTGAATGAGCAGTTCTTC.

CDR3 in amino acids: CASSGTAKVPEQYF. CDR3 DNA sequence: TGCGCCAGCAGCGGCACGGCCAAGGTCCCCGAGCAGTACTTC. V usage is TRBV5-1 and J usage is TRBJ2-7; D ambiguous. The CDR3 runs to 14 residues. V lost 4 bases and J lost 6, with 17 bases in between. CDR1 SGHRS and CDR2 YFSETQ come from the germline V gene.

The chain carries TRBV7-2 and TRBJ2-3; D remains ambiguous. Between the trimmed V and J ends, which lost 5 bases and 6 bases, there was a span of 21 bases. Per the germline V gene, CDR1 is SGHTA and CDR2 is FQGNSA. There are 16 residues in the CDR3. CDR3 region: CASSPVGSVGLDTQYF. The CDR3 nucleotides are TGTGCCAGCAGCCCAGTCGGGTCGGTGGGATTGGATACGCAGTATTTT.

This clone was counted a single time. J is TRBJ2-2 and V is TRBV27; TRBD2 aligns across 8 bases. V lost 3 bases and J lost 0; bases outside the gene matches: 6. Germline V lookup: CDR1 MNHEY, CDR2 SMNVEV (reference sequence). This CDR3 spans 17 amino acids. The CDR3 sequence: CASSFRAGGTNTGELFF. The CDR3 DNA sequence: TGTGCCAGCAGTTTCAGGGCGGGAGGTACGAACACCGGGGAGCTGTTTTTT.

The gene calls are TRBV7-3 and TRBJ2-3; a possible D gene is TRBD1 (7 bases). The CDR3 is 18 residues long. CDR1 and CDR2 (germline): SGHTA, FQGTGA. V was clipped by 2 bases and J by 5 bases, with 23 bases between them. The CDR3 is CASSLLGGTGTVLDTQYF. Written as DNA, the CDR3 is TGTGCCAGCAGCTTATTGGGAGGAACCGGGACAGTATTAGATACGCAGTATTTT.

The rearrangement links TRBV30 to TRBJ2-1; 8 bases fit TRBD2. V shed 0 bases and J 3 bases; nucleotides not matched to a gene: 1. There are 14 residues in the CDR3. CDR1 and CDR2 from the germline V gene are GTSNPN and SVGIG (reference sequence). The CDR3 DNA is TGTGCCTGGAGTGTACTAGCGGACTACAATGAGCAGTTCTTC. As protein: CAWSVLADYNEQFF.

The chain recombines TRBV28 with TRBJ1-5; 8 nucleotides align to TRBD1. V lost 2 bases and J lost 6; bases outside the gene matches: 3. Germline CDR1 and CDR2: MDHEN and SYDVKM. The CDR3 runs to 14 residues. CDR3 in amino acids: CASSLAGGVQPQHF. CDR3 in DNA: TGTGCCAGCAGTTTAGCAGGGGGCGTTCAGCCCCAGCATTTT.

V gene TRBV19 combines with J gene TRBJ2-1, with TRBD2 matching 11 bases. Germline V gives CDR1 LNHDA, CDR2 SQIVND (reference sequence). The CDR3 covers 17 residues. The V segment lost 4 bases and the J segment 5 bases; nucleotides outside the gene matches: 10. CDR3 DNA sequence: TGTGCCAGTAGTAATGTAGTAGCGGGAGGGCCGCACAATGAGCAGTTCTTC. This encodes CASSNVVAGGPHNEQFF.

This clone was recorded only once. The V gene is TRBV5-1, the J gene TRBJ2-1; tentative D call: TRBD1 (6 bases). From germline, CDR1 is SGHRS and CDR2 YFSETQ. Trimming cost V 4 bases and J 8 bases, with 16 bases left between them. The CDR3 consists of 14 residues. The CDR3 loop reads CASSPVGGSDEQFF. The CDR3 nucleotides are TGCGCCAGCAGCCCCGTAGGGGGTAGCGATGAGCAGTTCTTC. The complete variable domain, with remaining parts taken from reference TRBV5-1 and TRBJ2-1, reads KAGVTQTPRYLIKTRGQQVTLSCSPISGHRSVSWYQQTPGQGLQFLFEYFSETQRNKGNFPGRFSGRQFSNSRSEMNVSTLELGDSALYLCASSPVGGSDEQFFGPGTRLTVL.

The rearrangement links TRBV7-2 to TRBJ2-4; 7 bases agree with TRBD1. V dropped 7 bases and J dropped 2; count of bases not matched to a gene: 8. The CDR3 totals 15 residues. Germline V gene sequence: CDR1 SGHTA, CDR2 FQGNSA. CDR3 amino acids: CASTQMTGTKNIQYF. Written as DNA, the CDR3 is TGTGCCAGCACCCAAATGACAGGGACCAAAAACATTCAGTACTTC. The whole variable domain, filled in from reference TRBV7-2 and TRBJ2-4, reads GAGVSQSPSNKVTEKGKDVELRCDPISGHTALYWYRQSLGQGLEFLIYFQGNSAPDKSGLPSDRFSAERTGGSVSTLTIQRTQQEDSAVYLCASTQMTGTKNIQYFGAGTRLSVL.

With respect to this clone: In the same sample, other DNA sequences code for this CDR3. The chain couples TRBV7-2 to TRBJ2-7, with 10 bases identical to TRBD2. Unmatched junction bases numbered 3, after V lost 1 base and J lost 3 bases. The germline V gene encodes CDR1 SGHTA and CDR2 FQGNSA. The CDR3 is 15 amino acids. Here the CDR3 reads CASSLELAGFYEQYF. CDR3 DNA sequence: TGTGCCAGCAGCTTAGAACTAGCGGGGTTCTACGAGCAGTACTTC.

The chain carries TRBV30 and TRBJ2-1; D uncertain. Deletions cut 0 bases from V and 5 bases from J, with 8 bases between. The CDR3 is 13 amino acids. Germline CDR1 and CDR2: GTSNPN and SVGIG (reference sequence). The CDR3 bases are TGTGCCTGGAGTGTAGGTGGCGACAATGAGCAGTTCTTC. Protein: CAWSVGGDNEQFF.

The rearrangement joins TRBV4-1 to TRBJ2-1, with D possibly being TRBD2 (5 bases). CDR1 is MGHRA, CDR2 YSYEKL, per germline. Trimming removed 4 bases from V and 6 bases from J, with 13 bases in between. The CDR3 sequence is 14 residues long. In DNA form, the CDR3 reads TGCGCCAGCAGCCGCGGAGGACCCCTCAATGAGCAGTTCTTC. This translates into CASSRGGPLNEQFF.

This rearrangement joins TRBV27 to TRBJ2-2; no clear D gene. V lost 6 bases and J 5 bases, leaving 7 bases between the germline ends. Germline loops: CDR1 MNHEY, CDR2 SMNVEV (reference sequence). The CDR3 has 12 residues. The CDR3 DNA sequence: TGTGCCAGCAGCCCCTCAACCGGGGAGCTGTTTTTT. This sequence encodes CASSPSTGELFF.